This is a list of T cell receptor beta chains from one sample in a study of T cells in tumors after PD-1 blockade. Assay used: immunoSEQ multiplex PCR; TCRdb lists only in-frame clones, some missing. The repertoire holds nearly 25,000 clones, with about 84% as singletons. This specimen consisted of PBMCs, obtained after anti-PD-1 treatment. Receptor source: a human donor with basal cell carcinoma. Both conserved end residues are part of each CDR3. D genes are given only for firm matches. Not every row has a clone size; where given, it reads once, few, many or a size class.

v_call d_call clone_size cdr3_aa
TRBV5-1 NA NA CASSLREMGTDTQYF
TRBV19 NA NA CASSSQGFRPQHF
TRBV6-5 NA NA CASALESGYNEQFF
TRBV5-1 NA NA CASSLRPGSSYNEQFF
TRBV4-1 NA NA CASSQDFEGGQPQHF
TRBV27 NA NA CASRLGAATNEKLFF
TRBV7-8 TRBD1 NA CASSLRDRDRNQPQHF
TRBV5-4 NA NA CASSLEGGSSYEQYF
TRBV15 NA few CATSRVRLDRFKGETQYF
TRBV14 NA NA CASSVDGATNEKLFF
TRBV5-1 NA once CASSSMREAFF
TRBV13 NA NA CASLPGGNTEAFF
TRBV2 NA NA CASSIPVVAATNTGELFF
TRBV4-1 TRBD2 NA CASSQDRAGAQGNTQYF
TRBV6-5 TRBD1 NA CAARSEDRIYGYTF
TRBV7-3 NA NA CASSANTNQPQHF
TRBV7-8 NA NA CASSSLKGHYEQYF
TRBV6-6 NA few CASSYTTGADTQYF
TRBV29-1 TRBD1 NA CSVEDRRTGGRQHF
TRBV5-1 NA NA CASSSGYRGPRDTGELFF